The next 5 T cell receptor beta chains were all read from a single sample in a study of blood T cells in healthy people across ages. The use of a sample-barcoded 5' primer and a J-beta primer mix characterized a second PCR of about 6 to 12 cycles. MiXCR was run by TCRdb on the 5' RACE reads, yielding one entry per CDR3 protein. The data hold about 930,000 distinct CDR3 sequences, with roughly 29% observed a single time. A further study also used this sample, focusing on T cells of mothers and their children.

Sequences were obtained from blood. The receptor source for this set is a woman in her thirties or forties in good health.

V is TRBV28 and J is TRBJ1-1, with D perhaps matching TRBD1 (5 bases). The CDR3 is 14 residues long. V was trimmed by 6 bases and J by 3 bases, leaving 14 bases between them. Germline CDR1 reads MDHEN; CDR2 reads SYDVKM. The CDR3 is CASRGEGGYTEAFF. The CDR3 nucleotides are TGTGCCAGCAGAGGGGAAGGTGGGTACACTGAAGCTTTCTTT.

This clonotype was observed a handful of times. CDR3 DNA: TGTGCCAGCAGAGGACTTCTGGGGGAGCAGTACTTC. Protein: CASRGLLGEQYF. The rearrangement uses TRBV12-3 or TRBV12-4 and TRBJ2-5, with D perhaps given as TRBD1 or TRBD2 (5 bases each). The CDR3 runs 12 residues. V was shortened by 6 bases and J by 11 bases, with 16 bases between the two germline ends.

This chain uses TRBV10-2 with TRBJ1-5, with D perhaps TRBD1 (5 bases). The germline V gene encodes CDR1 WSHSY and CDR2 SAAADI. CDR3 length equals 17 residues. V lost 8 bases to trimming and J lost 2 bases, with 22 bases between them. CDR3 residues: CASRGTGKSHRNQPQHF. Here the CDR3 DNA reads TGCGCCAGCCGTGGGACGGGAAAGTCCCATCGCAATCAGCCCCAGCATTTT.

This clonotype was detected only a few times. The chain has TRBV4-1 and TRBJ1-4, with unresolved D. The CDR3 runs 14 residues. V was clipped by 6 bases and J by 5 bases, with 13 bases between them. CDR1 is MGHRA, CDR2 YSYEKL, per germline. The CDR3 protein is CASRGPAPNEKLFF. In nucleotides, the CDR3 is TGCGCCAGCAGAGGCCCAGCACCAAATGAAAAACTGTTTTTT.

This chain connects TRBV2 to TRBJ2-1; the match to TRBD2 covers 9 bases. The CDR3 has 15 residues. Trimming took 5 bases from V and 4 from J; bases not matched to a gene: 6. Germline V gives CDR1 SNHLY, CDR2 FYNNEI. CDR3 in DNA: TGTGCCAGCAGTATTCAAGCGGGGGGATACAATGAGCAGTTCTTC. Translation: CASSIQAGGYNEQFF.